This TCR beta chain was captured by sequencing in a study of vaccination and CD4 T cells after COVID-19. Study at large: Everyone enrolled got two doses of BNT162b2 or mRNA-1273 vaccine. Study findings and constraints: Convalescent patients' clones that were vaccine-specific were spike mono-reactive in 304 of 307 cases.

Sequencing of the DNA from cultured CD4+ T cells was carried out with the Oncomine TCR Beta short-read assay. From the PCR reads, TCRdb called clonotypes with MiXCR, one entry per CDR3 protein. The data show around 15,000 distinct CDR3 sequences, about 55% seen once. CDR1 is MNHNS, CDR2 SASEGT, per germline. The CDR3 runs to 15 residues. Trimming shortened V by 5 bases and J by 0 bases, and 11 bases separated the two germline ends. Comments on this clonotype: Its antigen is unknown.

Described treatment: approximately 10-day PBMC culture with coronavirus spike peptide pools or control peptides (ViraFEST assay). The clonotype was recovered from a human donor who had recovered from COVID-19. The chain employs TRBV6-1 and TRBJ2-1; D is perhaps TRBD2 (6 bases). The starting material was CD4+ T cells from blood, cultured in vitro, obtained before SARS-CoV-2 vaccination. CDR3: CASSLTRHSYNEQFF. The CDR3, as DNA: TGTGCCAGCAGTCTGACTAGGCACTCCTACAATGAGCAGTTCTTC.